The present entry profiles one T cell receptor beta chain with its context. The V end lost 4 bases, the J end lost 10 bases, and 16 bases lay between the germline ends. The CDR3 consists of 14 residues. The germline CDR1 and CDR2 sequences are KGHDR and SFDVKD. Per the authors' pipeline: Reference gene primer amplification yielded estimated nucleated cell counts. The repertoire was sequenced with immunoSEQ multiplex PCR; TCRdb's copy has only in-frame clones and lacks some. V and J calls and clone size come straight from that table; D and trimming were deduced from the DNA. The sample holds tens of thousands of clones, roughly three quarters seen once. These data are taken from a study of blood T cell repertoires in COVID-19. As for the study in general: The cDNA or gDNA used as material had been derived from T cells, B-cell-depleted T cells, or PBMCs.

The receptor comes from an older man with active or convalescent COVID-19. Sequencing was performed on peripheral blood. This chain joins TRBV24-1 and TRBJ2-1, with a possible D match to TRBD2 (5 bases). This CDR3 is CATSDAGRTGEQFF. DNA for the CDR3: TGTGCCACCAGTGACGCCGGACGGACGGGAGAGCAGTTCTTC.